The following is a T cell receptor beta chain sequence with its context. The V gene's germline CDR1 is SGHRS and CDR2 YFSETQ. The CDR3 is 16 residues long. J gave up 4 bases and V 4 bases, and 8 bases lay outside the gene matches. Clones were read by immunoSEQ multiplex PCR, and TCRdb kept only the in-frame ones, dropping some. The table has roughly 96,000 clones, 89% seen once. This specimen belongs to a study of T cell responses to AZD1222 COVID-19 vaccine. This clonotype was sampled from an adult in good health. The genes are TRBV5-1 and TRBJ1-1; TRBD1 matches at 12 bases. This sample comprised peripheral blood, obtained on day 0 of AZD1222 vaccination. The CDR3 here is CASSTGTGGWGTEAFF. The CDR3 region has the DNA TGCGCCAGCAGCACCGGGACAGGGGGCTGGGGCACTGAAGCTTTCTTT.